This T cell receptor beta chain was obtained from a study of T cells in Graves' hyperthyroidism and ophthalmopathy. Trimming stripped 6 bases from V and 6 bases from J, with 23 bases between. Germline V gene sequence: CDR1 MDHEN, CDR2 SYDVKM. The CDR3 consists of 16 residues. This clonotype showed up many times. The investigators amplified TCR beta CDR3 regions from RNA transcripts. HTBI primers drove first-round RT-PCR of the TCR CDR3. MiXCR, run by TCRdb on the multiplex PCR reads, gives a single entry per CDR3 protein. Among fewer than 250,000 distinct CDR3 sequences listed, 16% were seen once. The rearrangement uses TRBV28 and TRBJ1-2; D is undetermined. Material for sequencing was blood. This receptor was obtained from a woman younger than 30 with Graves' ophthalmopathy. This CDR3 reads CASSLPSVGYRNGYTF. The CDR3, as DNA: TGTGCCAGCAGCCTTCCTTCTGTCGGGTATAGAAATGGCTACACCTTC.